Below, one T cell receptor beta chain is given with its context. This entry comes from a study of control samples from healthy donors and cancer patients. The protocol was immunoSEQ multiplex PCR, while the TCRdb copy is restricted to in-frame clones and leaves out a portion. Of roughly 76,000 clones listed, around 94% are singletons. The CDR3 sequence is 14 residues long. From germline, CDR1 is MNHEY and CDR2 SVGAGI. The V end was cut by 6 bases, the J end by 6 bases, with 15 bases between. Sequenced sample: blood. This clonotype was sampled from a young woman in good health. The J gene is TRBJ1-5, the V gene TRBV6-5; tentatively, D is TRBD1 (5 bases). CDR3 region: CASSVQGGGQPQHF. DNA of the CDR3: TGTGCCAGCAGCGTTCAGGGAGGCGGTCAGCCCCAGCATTTT.